Below, 26 T cell receptor beta chains from the same sample are listed, as sequenced in a study of low-dose radiotherapy and immunotherapy resistance in tumors. Time point of the sample: after trial treatment. Specified treatment: LDRT plus nivolumab, ipilimumab, low-dose cyclophosphamide and aspirin (RACIN trial). Primers used for first-strand cDNA, a TRAV- and TRBV-specific set, covered both alpha and beta chains. A constant-region primer paired with the V-primer adapter amplified TCRs over around 18 PCR cycles. One entry per CDR3 protein results from TCRdb running MiXCR on the reads. The sample has about 84,000 distinct CDR3 sequences, less than 20% seen once; the top ten hold approximately 1.5%. The sequencing here drew on PBMCs, taken after low-dose radiotherapy plus immunotherapy. The receptors here all came from a male donor with prostate cancer.

With respect to this clonotype: A far larger clone is off by one base, so a read error is likely. The V gene is TRBV28, the J gene TRBJ2-1, with 7 nucleotides matching TRBD1. CDR1 and CDR2 (germline): MDHEN, SYDVKM. This CDR3 is 13 amino acids long. J gave up 10 bases and V 8 bases, and 11 bases lay outside the gene matches. CDR3 protein: CASGTGDAYEQFF. CDR3 DNA sequence: TGTGCCAGCGGCACAGGGGACGCCTACGAGCAGTTCTTC.

Worth noting for this clonotype: A far larger clone is just one base off, so this is likely a read error. The V call is TRBV5-1, the J call TRBJ2-1; TRBD2 aligns across 9 bases. The CDR3 has 16 amino acids. The ends lost 4 bases at V and 11 bases at J; junction bases unmatched: 16. Per germline, CDR1 SGHRS and CDR2 YFSETQ. CDR3: CASSPPGISGRFKQFF. The CDR3 nucleotides read TGCGCCAGCAGCCCACCAGGGATTAGCGGGAGATTTAAGCAGTTCTTC.

This clonotype was detected ten times or more. V and J are TRBV28 and TRBJ2-1, with 10 nucleotides matching TRBD1. Germline V lookup: CDR1 MDHEN, CDR2 SYDVKM. The CDR3 covers 14 residues. The V and J ends lost 5 bases and 8 bases, in that order; junction bases with no gene match: 6. The CDR3: CASSTGQGRDEQFF. The DNA for the CDR3 is TGTGCCAGCAGTACGGGACAGGGGAGGGATGAGCAGTTCTTC.

This clonotype was recorded at least ten times. This chain links TRBV20-1 with TRBJ1-6; D is undetermined. Trimming cost V 3 bases and J 17 bases, with 17 bases left between them. CDR3 length equals 12 residues. The V gene's germline CDR1 is DFQATT and CDR2 SNEGSKA (reference sequence). CDR3: CSARSSSTVVHF. The CDR3 DNA sequence: TGCAGTGCTAGGTCTTCCTCCACCGTAGTCCACTTT.

This clonotype was detected many times. The J gene is TRBJ2-7, the V gene TRBV9, with D possibly matching TRBD2 (6 bases). Germline lookup yields CDR1 SGDLS and CDR2 YYNGEE. This CDR3 spans 14 amino acids. V was trimmed by 1 base and J by 5 bases, leaving 13 bases between them. CDR3 region: CASSVRGSDHEQYF. DNA for the CDR3: TGTGCCAGCAGCGTACGGGGGAGCGATCACGAGCAGTACTTC.

This clonotype was observed many times. V usage is TRBV7-9 and J usage is TRBJ2-7; possibly TRBD2 for D (5 bases). V gave up 4 bases and J gave up 2 bases, with 18 bases separating them. The CDR3 spans 16 residues. Per germline, CDR1 SEHNR and CDR2 FQNEAQ (reference sequence). The CDR3 loop is CASSSVVGGETYEQYF. CDR3 nucleotide sequence: TGTGCCAGCAGCTCAGTGGTGGGTGGGGAGACCTACGAGCAGTACTTC.

This clonotype occurred a few times. This chain links TRBV20-1 with TRBJ2-3; D possibly uses TRBD1 or TRBD2 (5 bases each). The CDR3 totals 14 residues. The V end was cut by 1 base, the J end by 1 base, with 9 bases between. Germline-derived CDR1 and CDR2 are DFQATT and SNEGSKA (reference sequence). CDR3 sequence (DNA): TGCAGTGCTAGAGCCCCGGGACGCACAGATACGCAGTATTTT. It encodes CSARAPGRTDTQYF.

This chain uses TRBV27 with TRBJ2-3; TRBD2 is a possible D gene (5 bases). The CDR3 runs 15 residues. V was cut by 6 bases and J by 0 bases, with 13 bases left in between. Germline V gene sequence: CDR1 MNHEY, CDR2 SMNVEV (reference sequence). In DNA, the CDR3 is TGTGCCAGCAGCCCTGGGAGTTCGAGCACAGATACGCAGTATTTT. It yields the protein CASSPGSSSTDTQYF.

A note on this clonotype: The limits of the CDR3 on the DNA are not certain, so only TCRdb's listed CDR3 is given. J is TRBJ2-2 and V is TRBV10-3. The CDR3 region is 13 residues in length, termini included. Germline V gives CDR1 ENHRY, CDR2 SYGVKD. CDR3 loop: CAITGNTGELFFF.

There are many counts of this clonotype. V is TRBV7-8 and J is TRBJ2-5, with 10 bases that match TRBD2. Germline V lookup: CDR1 SGHVS, CDR2 FQNEAQ. V gave up 3 bases and J gave up 4 bases; unmatched junction bases: 14. The CDR3 length is 18 residues. CDR3 residues: CASSLNPGLASPLETQYF. The CDR3 bases are TGTGCCAGCAGCTTGAACCCGGGACTAGCGTCCCCCTTAGAGACCCAGTACTTC.

This clonotype was seen at least ten times. Here the CDR3 reads CASSETGLGSEKLFF. The CDR3 DNA is TGTGCCAGCAGTGAAACAGGCTTGGGAAGTGAAAAACTGTTTTTT. The gene calls are TRBV25-1 and TRBJ1-4, with D perhaps matching TRBD1 (5 bases). The CDR3 covers 15 residues. V was shortened by 2 bases and J by 7 bases, with 14 bases between the two germline ends. Per the germline V gene, CDR1 is MGHDK and CDR2 is SYGVNS.

The table lists this clonotype with a count of one. The rearrangement links TRBV6-5 to TRBJ2-2; D might be TRBD1 (6 bases). The V gene's germline CDR1 is MNHEY and CDR2 SVGAGI. The CDR3 contains 15 residues. The V gene lost 5 bases and the J gene lost 2 bases, with 12 bases spanning the gap. The CDR3: CASSPGTLNTGELFF. The CDR3 coding sequence is TGTGCCAGCAGTCCCGGGACACTCAACACCGGGGAGCTGTTTTTT.

The chain employs TRBV25-1 and TRBJ2-5; tentatively, D is TRBD1 or TRBD2 (5 bases each). The V end lost 3 bases, the J end lost 1 base, and 9 bases lay between the germline ends. The CDR3 spans 14 residues. CDR1 and CDR2 (germline): MGHDK, SYGVNS. The CDR3 is CASSEPGTQETQYF. As DNA, the CDR3 is TGTGCCAGCAGTGAGCCCGGGACCCAAGAGACCCAGTACTTC.

This clonotype was observed at least ten times. V and J are TRBV26 and TRBJ2-5; the table's D call TRBD1 went unverified against the DNA. TRBV26 is a pseudogene segment. CDR3 length: 12 residues. The CDR3 protein is CASSSQGETQYF. The CDR3 coding sequence is TGTGCCAGCAGTTCTCAGGGGGAAACCCAGTACTTC.

This clonotype was counted a single time. The chain recombines TRBV29-1 with TRBJ1-1; 7 bases agree with TRBD1. The CDR3 is 10 residues long. The J segment lost 14 bases and the V segment lost 4 bases, leaving 7 bases of the junction unmatched. CDR1 is SQVTM, CDR2 ANQGSEA, per germline. The CDR3 DNA reads TGCAGCGTTGTCACAGGGGAAGGGTTCTTT. Amino acids: CSVVTGEGFF.

Ten or more counts support this clonotype. The gene calls are TRBV5-1 and TRBJ1-4, with D possibly matching TRBD1 (5 bases). With 6 bases removed from V and 1 base from J, the gap between germline ends came to 7 bases. CDR1 and CDR2 (germline): SGHRS, YFSETQ. This CDR3 contains 13 residues. The CDR3 nucleotides are TGCGCCAGCATGGGGGAAACTAATGAAAAACTGTTTTTT. Protein sequence: CASMGETNEKLFF.

This clonotype showed up just a few times. The rearrangement links TRBV19 to TRBJ2-7, with 7 bases identical to TRBD1. Germline V gene data show CDR1 as LNHDA and CDR2 as SQIVND (reference sequence). The CDR3 has 13 residues. V was clipped by 4 bases and J by 5 bases; unmatched bases: 5. The CDR3 loop is CASSSTGVDEQYF. DNA of the CDR3: TGTGCCAGTAGTAGTACAGGGGTTGACGAGCAGTACTTC. The full variable domain, its missing parts supplied by reference TRBV19 and TRBJ2-7, is DGGITQSPKYLFRKEGQNVTLSCEQNLNHDAMYWYRQDPGQGLRLIYYSQIVNDFQKGDIAEGYSVSREKKESFPLTVTSAQKNPTAFYLCASSSTGVDEQYFGPGTRLTVT.

The chain carries TRBV28 and TRBJ2-1, with TRBD2 identical over 8 bases. V lost 3 bases and J lost 4; bases outside the gene matches: 8. CDR3 length equals 16 residues. Germline CDR1 and CDR2: MDHEN and SYDVKM. CDR3 DNA sequence: TGTGCCAGCAGTTTCCACAGCGGGAGTAGGTACAATGAGCAGTTCTTC. Amino acid sequence: CASSFHSGSRYNEQFF.

In its sample, this clonotype was seen many times. The chain couples TRBV5-4 to TRBJ2-7; D possibly corresponds to TRBD1 (5 bases). V lost 1 base and J lost 3, with 8 bases in between. The CDR3 contains 13 residues. In germline, CDR1 is SGHNT, CDR2 YYREEE (reference sequence). In DNA, the CDR3 is TGTGCCAGCAGCTTGCAGGGTTTCTACGAGCAGTACTTC. It specifies CASSLQGFYEQYF.

The table lists this clonotype with many counts. V usage is TRBV19 and J usage is TRBJ2-5; D possibly matches TRBD1 or TRBD2 (6 bases each). Trimming took 10 bases from V and 1 from J, leaving 13 bases between them. The CDR3 contains 13 residues. Germline loops: CDR1 LNHDA, CDR2 SQIVND (reference sequence). This chain's CDR3 is CATRGGAQETQYF. For the CDR3, the DNA is TGTGCCACCAGGGGAGGAGCCCAAGAGACCCAGTACTTC.

The table lists this clonotype with many counts. The chain combines TRBV6-5 with TRBJ2-7; tentatively, D is TRBD1 (7 bases). V lost 6 bases to trimming and J lost 4 bases, with 16 bases between them. The germline V gene encodes CDR1 MNHEY and CDR2 SVGAGI. The CDR3 consists of 14 residues. The CDR3 reads CASRALQGTYEQYF. CDR3 nucleotides: TGTGCCAGCAGGGCCCTACAGGGGACTTACGAGCAGTACTTC.

CDR3 sequence reads: CASSPPGLRGNEQFF. The CDR3 DNA reads as TGCGCCAGCAGCCCCCCGGGACTTCGAGGGAATGAGCAGTTCTTC. V gene TRBV4-1 combines with J gene TRBJ2-1; perhaps TRBD2 as D (6 bases). The germline CDR1 and CDR2 sequences are MGHRA and YSYEKL. V was cut by 4 bases and J by 7 bases, with 17 bases left in between. The CDR3 length is 15 residues.

This clonotype showed up many times. The chain carries TRBV7-2 and TRBJ2-7, with 7 positions matching TRBD2. V gave up 0 bases and J gave up 0 bases; unmatched junction bases: 5. Germline V CDR1 and CDR2: SGHTA, FQGNSA. This CDR3 has 16 amino acids. The DNA for the CDR3 is TGTGCCAGCAGCTTAGCGGCAGCGGGGAGCTCCTACGAGCAGTACTTC. This sequence encodes CASSLAAAGSSYEQYF.

The CDR3 DNA reads TGTGCCAGCAGCTTAGTTGCGGTAAGCTCCTACGAGCAGTACTTC. Protein: CASSLVAVSSYEQYF. The chain carries TRBV7-6 and TRBJ2-7; D call uncertain. This CDR3 is built from 15 residues. Germline V gene data show CDR1 as SGHVS and CDR2 as FNYEAQ. Trimming stripped 1 base from V and 0 bases from J, with 10 bases between.

In this sample, this clonotype turned up a few times. The chain combines TRBV11-2 with TRBJ2-1; D unresolved. CDR3 length: 13 residues. Germline CDR1 reads SGHAT; CDR2 reads FQNNGV. Trimming stripped 0 bases from V and 6 bases from J, with 6 bases between. CDR3 loop: CASSLDWGNEQFF. The DNA of the CDR3 is TGTGCCAGCAGCTTAGATTGGGGCAATGAGCAGTTCTTC.

This clonotype was picked up many times. This chain connects TRBV5-1 to TRBJ2-1; D unclear. V dropped 5 bases and J dropped 3 bases, with 12 bases sitting between them. This CDR3 has 14 residues. Per the germline V gene, CDR1 is SGHRS and CDR2 is YFSETQ. CDR3 in DNA: TGCGCCAGCAGAGGAGAACAGAACTACAATGAGCAGTTCTTC. Translated, it gives CASRGEQNYNEQFF.